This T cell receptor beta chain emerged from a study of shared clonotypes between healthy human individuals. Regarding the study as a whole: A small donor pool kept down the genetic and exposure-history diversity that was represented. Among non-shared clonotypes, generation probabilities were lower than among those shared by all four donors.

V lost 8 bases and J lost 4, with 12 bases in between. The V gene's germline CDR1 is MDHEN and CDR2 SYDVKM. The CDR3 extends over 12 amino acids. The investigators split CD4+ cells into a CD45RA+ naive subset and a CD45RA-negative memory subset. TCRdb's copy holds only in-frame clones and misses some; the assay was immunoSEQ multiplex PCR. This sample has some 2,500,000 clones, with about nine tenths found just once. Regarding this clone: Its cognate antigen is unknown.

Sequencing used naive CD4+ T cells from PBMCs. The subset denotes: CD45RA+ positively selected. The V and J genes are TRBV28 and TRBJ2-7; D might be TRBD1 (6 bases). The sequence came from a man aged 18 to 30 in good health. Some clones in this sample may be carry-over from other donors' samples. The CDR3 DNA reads TGTGCCAGCTCCGGACAGTATTACGAGCAGTACTTC. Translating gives CASSGQYYEQYF.